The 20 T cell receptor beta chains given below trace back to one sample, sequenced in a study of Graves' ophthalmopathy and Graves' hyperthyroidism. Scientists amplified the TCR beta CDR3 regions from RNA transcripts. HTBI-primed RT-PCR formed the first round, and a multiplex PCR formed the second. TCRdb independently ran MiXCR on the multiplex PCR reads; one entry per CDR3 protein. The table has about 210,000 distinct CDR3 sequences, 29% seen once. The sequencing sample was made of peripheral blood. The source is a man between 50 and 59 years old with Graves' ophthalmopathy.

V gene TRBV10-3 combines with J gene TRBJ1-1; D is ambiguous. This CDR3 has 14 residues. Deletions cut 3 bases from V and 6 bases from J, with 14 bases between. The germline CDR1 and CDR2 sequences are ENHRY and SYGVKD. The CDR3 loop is CAISDKGKVSEAFF. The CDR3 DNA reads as TGTGCCATCAGTGACAAGGGAAAGGTTTCTGAAGCTTTCTTT.

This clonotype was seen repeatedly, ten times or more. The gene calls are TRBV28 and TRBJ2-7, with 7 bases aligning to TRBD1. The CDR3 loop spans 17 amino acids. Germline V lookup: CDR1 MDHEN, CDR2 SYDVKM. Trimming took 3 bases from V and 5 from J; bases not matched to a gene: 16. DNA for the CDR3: TGTGCCAGCAGTTTCTTCATCGACAGGGCCATGAGAAACGAGCAGTACTTC. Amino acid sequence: CASSFFIDRAMRNEQYF.

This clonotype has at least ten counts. The CDR3 DNA sequence: TGTGCCAGCAGCCCCCTGGTCACTCTGCACTACGAGCAGTACTTC. Encoded protein: CASSPLVTLHYEQYF. The chain joins TRBV14 to TRBJ2-7; D gene unclear. V lost 4 bases to trimming and J lost 3 bases, with 16 bases between them. This CDR3 is built from 15 residues. Looked up from germline, CDR1 is SGHDN and CDR2 is FVKESK.

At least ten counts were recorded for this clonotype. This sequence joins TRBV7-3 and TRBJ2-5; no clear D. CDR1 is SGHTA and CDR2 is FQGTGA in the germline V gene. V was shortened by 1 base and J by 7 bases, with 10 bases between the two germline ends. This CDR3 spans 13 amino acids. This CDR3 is CASSLRDWGTQYF. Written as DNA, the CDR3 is TGTGCCAGCAGCTTAAGGGATTGGGGGACCCAGTACTTC.

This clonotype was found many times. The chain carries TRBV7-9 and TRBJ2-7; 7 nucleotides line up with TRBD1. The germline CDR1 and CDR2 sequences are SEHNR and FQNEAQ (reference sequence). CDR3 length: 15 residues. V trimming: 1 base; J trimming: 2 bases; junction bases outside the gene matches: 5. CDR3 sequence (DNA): TGTGCCAGCAGCTTAGATAGGGACAGCACCTACGAGCAGTACTTC. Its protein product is CASSLDRDSTYEQYF.

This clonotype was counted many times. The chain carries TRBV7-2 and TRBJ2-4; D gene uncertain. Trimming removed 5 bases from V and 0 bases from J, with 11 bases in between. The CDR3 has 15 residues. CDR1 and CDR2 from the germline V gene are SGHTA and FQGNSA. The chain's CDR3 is CASSQEWRAKNIQYF. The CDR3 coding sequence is TGTGCCAGCAGCCAGGAATGGCGAGCCAAAAACATTCAGTACTTC. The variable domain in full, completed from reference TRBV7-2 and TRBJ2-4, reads GAGVSQSPSNKVTEKGKDVELRCDPISGHTALYWYRQSLGQGLEFLIYFQGNSAPDKSGLPSDRFSAERTGGSVSTLTIQRTQQEDSAVYLCASSQEWRAKNIQYFGAGTRLSVL.

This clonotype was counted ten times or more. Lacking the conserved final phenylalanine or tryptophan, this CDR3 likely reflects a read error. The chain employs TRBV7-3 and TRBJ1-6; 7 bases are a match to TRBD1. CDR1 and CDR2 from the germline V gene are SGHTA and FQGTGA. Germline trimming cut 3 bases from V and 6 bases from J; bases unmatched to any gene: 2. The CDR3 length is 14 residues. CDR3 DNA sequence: TGTGCCAGCAGCTTCGGGACAGCTAATTCACCCCTCCACCTT. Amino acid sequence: CASSFGTANSPLHL.

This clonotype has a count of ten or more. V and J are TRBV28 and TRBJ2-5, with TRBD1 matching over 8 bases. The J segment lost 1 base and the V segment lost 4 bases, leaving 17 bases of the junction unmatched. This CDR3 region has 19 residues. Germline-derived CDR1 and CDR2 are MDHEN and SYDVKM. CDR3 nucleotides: TGTGCCAGCAGTTCCGACCTTCTCGGACAGGGTACCTTCCAAGAGACCCAGTACTTC. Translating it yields CASSSDLLGQGTFQETQYF.

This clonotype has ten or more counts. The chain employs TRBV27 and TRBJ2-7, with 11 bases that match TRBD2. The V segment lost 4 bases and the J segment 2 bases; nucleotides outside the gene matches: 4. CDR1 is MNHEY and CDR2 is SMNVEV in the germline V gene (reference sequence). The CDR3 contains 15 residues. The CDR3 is CASSSRLAGPYEQYF. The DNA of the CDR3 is TGTGCCAGCAGTTCCAGACTAGCGGGGCCCTACGAGCAGTACTTC.

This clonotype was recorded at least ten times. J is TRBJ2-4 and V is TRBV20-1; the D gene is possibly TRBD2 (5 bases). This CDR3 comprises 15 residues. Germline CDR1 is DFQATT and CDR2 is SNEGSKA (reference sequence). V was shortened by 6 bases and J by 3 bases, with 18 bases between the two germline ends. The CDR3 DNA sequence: TGCAGTGCCCAAATGGCGGGCTCAGGCAAAAACATTCAGTACTTC. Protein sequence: CSAQMAGSGKNIQYF.

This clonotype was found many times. CDR3: CASSAGGGNQPQHF. Written as DNA, the CDR3 is TGTGCCAGCAGCGCCGGGGGGGGGAATCAGCCCCAGCATTTT. V and J are TRBV7-9 and TRBJ1-5, with D possibly TRBD1 on 5 matching bases. Germline V lookup: CDR1 SEHNR, CDR2 FQNEAQ (reference sequence). Trimming removed 5 bases from V and 4 bases from J, with 12 bases in between. The CDR3 contains 14 residues.

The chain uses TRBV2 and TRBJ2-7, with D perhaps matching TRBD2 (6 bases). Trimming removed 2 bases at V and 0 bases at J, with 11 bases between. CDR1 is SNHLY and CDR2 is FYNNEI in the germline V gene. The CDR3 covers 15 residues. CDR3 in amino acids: CASSESAGSSYEQYF. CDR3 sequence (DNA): TGTGCCAGCAGTGAATCAGCGGGTTCCTCCTACGAGCAGTACTTC.

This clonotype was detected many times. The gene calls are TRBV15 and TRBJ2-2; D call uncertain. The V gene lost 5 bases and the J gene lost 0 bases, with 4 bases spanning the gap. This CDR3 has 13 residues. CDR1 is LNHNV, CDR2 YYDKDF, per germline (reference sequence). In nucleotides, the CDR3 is TGTGCCACCAGCGGGGCGAACACCGGGGAGCTGTTTTTT. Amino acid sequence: CATSGANTGELFF.

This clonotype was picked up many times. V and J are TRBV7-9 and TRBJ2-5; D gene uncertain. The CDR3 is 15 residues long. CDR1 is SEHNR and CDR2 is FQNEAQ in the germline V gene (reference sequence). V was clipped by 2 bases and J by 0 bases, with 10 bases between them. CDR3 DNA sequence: TGTGCCAGCAGCTTAACCCAGGCGTACCAAGAGACCCAGTACTTC. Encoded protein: CASSLTQAYQETQYF. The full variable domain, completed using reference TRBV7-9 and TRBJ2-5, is DTGVSQNPRHKITKRGQNVTFRCDPISEHNRLYWYRQTLGQGPEFLTYFQNEAQLEKSRLLSDRFSAERPKGSFSTLEIQRTEQGDSAMYLCASSLTQAYQETQYFGPGTRLLVL.

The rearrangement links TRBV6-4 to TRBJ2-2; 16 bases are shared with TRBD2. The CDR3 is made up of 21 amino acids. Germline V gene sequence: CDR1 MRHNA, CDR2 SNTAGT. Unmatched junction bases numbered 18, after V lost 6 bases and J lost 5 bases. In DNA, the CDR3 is TGTGCCAGCAGACCGGGACTAGCGGGGGGGCTTGGCCCTTCTACGACCGGGGAGCTGTTTTTT. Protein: CASRPGLAGGLGPSTTGELFF.

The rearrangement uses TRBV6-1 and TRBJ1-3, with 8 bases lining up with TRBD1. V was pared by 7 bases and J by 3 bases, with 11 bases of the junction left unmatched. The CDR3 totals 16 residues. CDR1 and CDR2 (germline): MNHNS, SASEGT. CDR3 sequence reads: CASIPPGQGRGNTIYF. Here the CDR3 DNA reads TGTGCCAGCATCCCCCCCGGACAGGGCCGTGGAAACACCATATATTTT.

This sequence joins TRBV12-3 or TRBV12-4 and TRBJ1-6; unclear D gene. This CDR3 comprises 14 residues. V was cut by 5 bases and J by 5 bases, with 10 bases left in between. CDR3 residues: CASSGQRNNSPLHF. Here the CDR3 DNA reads TGTGCCAGCAGTGGCCAGCGAAATAATTCACCCCTCCACTTT.

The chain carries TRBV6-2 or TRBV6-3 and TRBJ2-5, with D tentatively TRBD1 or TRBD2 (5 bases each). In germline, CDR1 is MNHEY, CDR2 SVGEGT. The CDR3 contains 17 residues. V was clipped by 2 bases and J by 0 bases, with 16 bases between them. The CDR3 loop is CASSYPGITGDQETQYF. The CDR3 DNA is TGTGCCAGCAGTTACCCAGGGATCACCGGGGACCAAGAGACCCAGTACTTC.

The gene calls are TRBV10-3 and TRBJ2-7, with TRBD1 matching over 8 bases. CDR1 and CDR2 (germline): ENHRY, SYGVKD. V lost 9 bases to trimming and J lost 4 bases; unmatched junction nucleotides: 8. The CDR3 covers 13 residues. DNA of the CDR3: TGTGCCATTGGGACAGGAGGGGAGTACGAGCAGTACTTC. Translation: CAIGTGGEYEQYF.

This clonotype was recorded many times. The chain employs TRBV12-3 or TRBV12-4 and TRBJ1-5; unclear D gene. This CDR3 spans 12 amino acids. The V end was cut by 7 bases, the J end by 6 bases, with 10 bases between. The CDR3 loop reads CASMTVGQPQHF. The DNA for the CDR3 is TGTGCCAGCATGACGGTGGGTCAGCCCCAGCATTTT.